A selection of T cell receptor beta chains follows, all from one sample in a study of shared clonotypes between healthy human individuals. Profiling relied on immunoSEQ multiplex PCR, and the TCRdb table lists in-frame clones only, not all of them. The sample has roughly 2.4 million clones, almost 96% seen once. Source material: naive CD4+ T cells sorted from blood. The receptors stem from a man between 18 and 35 years old in good health. The CDR3 runs from the conserved cysteine through the conserved F or W. D genes are given only for firm matches. The size entry is marked missing in some rows and otherwise reads once, few, many or a size class.

clone_size d_call j_call v_call cdr3_aa cdr3_nt
NA NA TRBJ2-2 TRBV4-1 CASSHRTFGELFF TGCGCCAGCAGCCATAGGACATTCGGGGAGCTGTTTTTT
NA NA TRBJ2-1 TRBV10-2 CASSESRSSYNEQFF TGCGCCAGCAGTGAGTCGAGGAGCTCCTACAATGAGCAGTTCTTC
NA NA TRBJ2-5 TRBV5-1 CASSLGLIPQETQYF TGCGCCAGCAGCTTGGGGCTGATCCCCCAAGAGACCCAGTACTTC
NA TRBD1 TRBJ1-2 TRBV5-6 CASSRDRGYGYTF TGTGCCAGCAGCCGGGACAGGGGCTATGGCTACACCTTC
NA NA TRBJ1-6 TRBV4-1 CASSQEADAASSYNSPLHF TGCGCCAGCAGCCAAGAGGCGGACGCGGCAAGCTCCTATAATTCACCCCTCCACTTT
NA TRBD1 TRBJ2-7 TRBV5-4 CASSLVGQGADEQYF TGTGCCAGCAGCTTGGTTGGACAGGGGGCCGACGAGCAGTACTTC
NA TRBD1 TRBJ1-1 TRBV19 CASTTTGTGNTEAFF TGTGCCAGTACCACCACCGGGACAGGGAACACTGAAGCTTTCTTT
NA TRBD2 TRBJ2-1 TRBV5-8 CASSAGLAGVYDNEQFF TGTGCCAGCAGCGCGGGACTAGCGGGAGTCTACGACAATGAGCAGTTCTTC
NA NA TRBJ1-1 TRBV5-6 CASSSRGGGTEAFF TGTGCCAGCAGCTCCCGGGGGGGTGGCACTGAAGCTTTCTTT
once NA TRBJ1-4 TRBV5-1 CASSSSPTLEKLFF TGCGCCAGCAGCTCCAGCCCAACTCTTGAAAAACTGTTTTTT
NA NA TRBJ1-6 TRBV11-3 CASSRGINSPLHF TGTGCCAGCAGCCGAGGGATTAATTCACCCCTCCACTTT
NA NA TRBJ1-3 TRBV18 CASSSLQGTGGNTIYF TGTGCCAGCTCATCGCTCCAGGGGACGGGTGGAAACACCATATATTTT
NA TRBD2 TRBJ2-1 TRBV14 CASSQDRTSGGFYNEQFF TGTGCCAGCAGCCAAGATAGGACTAGCGGGGGGTTCTACAATGAGCAGTTCTTC
NA NA TRBJ2-1 TRBV19 CASSIWGPTSEQFF TGTGCCAGTAGTATTTGGGGCCCAACCAGTGAGCAGTTCTTC
once NA TRBJ1-2 TRBV28 CASSFPANYGYTF TGTGCCAGCAGTTTTCCAGCTAACTATGGCTACACCTTC
NA TRBD1 TRBJ1-1 TRBV5-1 CASSLSGGTEAFF TGCGCCAGCAGCTTGTCAGGGGGCACTGAAGCTTTCTTT
NA NA TRBJ1-5 TRBV27 CASSPQVNQPQHF TGTGCCAGCAGTCCTCAGGTAAATCAGCCCCAGCATTTT
NA TRBD2 TRBJ2-7 TRBV18 CASSPRTSGGSEQYF TGTGCCAGCTCACCACGAACTAGCGGGGGGAGTGAGCAGTACTTC
NA TRBD2 TRBJ2-7 TRBV4-3 CASSQGQLAGGYEQYF TGCGCCAGCAGCCAAGGCCAACTAGCGGGGGGATACGAGCAGTACTTC
NA NA TRBJ2-2 TRBV5-6 CASSLGTKNTGELFF TGTGCCAGCAGCTTGGGGACAAAGAACACCGGGGAGCTGTTTTTT
NA NA TRBJ2-3 TRBV10-3 CAISLNGAEGDTQYF TGTGCCATCAGTCTGAACGGGGCAGAGGGAGATACGCAGTATTTT
NA NA TRBJ2-4 TRBV30 CAWGILAKNIQYF TGTGCCTGGGGGATACTAGCCAAAAACATTCAGTACTTC
NA NA TRBJ2-7 TRBV6-5 CASSPGLGLEQYF TGTGCCAGCAGCCCCGGACTGGGTTTGGAGCAGTACTTC
NA NA TRBJ2-5 TRBV6-5 CATSRVGGQETQYF TGTGCCACCTCGCGGGTTGGGGGGCAAGAGACCCAGTACTTC
NA TRBD2 TRBJ2-2 TRBV10-3 CAISAHTSGSGTGELFF TGTGCCATCAGTGCCCATACTAGCGGGAGCGGGACCGGGGAGCTGTTTTTT
NA TRBD2 TRBJ2-7 TRBV11-2 CASSPGLAGGPEQYF TGTGCCAGCAGCCCGGGACTAGCGGGAGGGCCCGAGCAGTACTTC
NA NA TRBJ2-1 TRBV6-5 CASSKQGGEQFF TGTGCCAGCAGTAAGCAGGGGGGTGAGCAGTTCTTC
NA TRBD2 TRBJ2-5 TRBV7-9 CASSFLAGGQETQYF TGTGCCAGCAGCTTTTTAGCGGGGGGGCAAGAGACCCAGTACTTC
NA TRBD2 TRBJ2-7 TRBV18 CASSPGAGGEQYF TGTGCCAGCTCACCAGGGGCGGGGGGCGAGCAGTACTTC
NA TRBD2 TRBJ2-2 TRBV7-2 CASSLREGSPGELFF TGTGCCAGCAGCTTGCGGGAGGGGTCCCCCGGGGAGCTGTTTTTT
NA NA TRBJ1-3 TRBV6-1 CASSEIPGSSGNTIYF TGTGCCAGCAGTGAAATCCCAGGAAGTTCTGGAAACACCATATATTTT
once NA TRBJ2-7 TRBV7-3 CASSIGPSYEQYF TGTGCCAGCAGCATCGGTCCCTCCTACGAGCAGTACTTC
NA NA TRBJ1-1 TRBV7-7 CASSSDRNTEAFF TGTGCTAGCAGCTCCGACAGGAACACTGAAGCTTTCTTT
NA NA TRBJ1-5 TRBV11-2 CASSFQADQPQHF TGTGCCAGCAGCTTTCAGGCGGATCAGCCCCAGCATTTT